This entry describes one T cell receptor (beta chain). This clone was recorded a few times. Its antigen is not yet known. No base quality information exists; no much larger clone differs at one position. This record comes from a study of blood T cell repertoires in COVID-19 (dated by TCRdb to 2018 to 2021). Regarding the research as a whole: Samples covering the acute and convalescent phases of COVID-19 were provided by collaborators in the United States, Italy and Spain. The prospective study material was composed of cDNA or gDNA derived from T cells, B-cell-depleted T cells, or PBMCs. Subjects who had been exposed to COVID-19, were actively infected with it, or had recovered from it provided the deeply sampled blood TCRbeta repertoires that made up the dataset. The repertoires were made available in a free public database intended to serve as a resource for research on the immune response to SARS-CoV-2. The samples were drawn from the first 160 participants of the ongoing ImmuneRACE study and from some 1,300 subjects provided by 6 global collaborators. Nearly every sample came with metadata listing a de-identified subject ID, COVID-19 status, age in years and sex. HLA class I and class II types, where available, came from metadata supplied by the sample provider rather than from assay-based typing. What the authors observed across the whole study: How much clinical and demographic metadata was included differed by source and by participant, and the metadata was provided uncurated.

From the cysteine through the phenylalanine, the CDR3 covers 16 amino acids. Only the CDR3 part of the read is kept: 48 bases, read in frame from the first base. The junction shows trimming of 2 bases on V and 4 bases on J, and the gene matches do not reach 6 bases of it. CDR1 and CDR2 (MNHEY, SVGAGI) derive from the germline V gene. One collaborating source in Seattle enrolled patients during active infection and followed them longitudinally through the course of disease. Each collaborating institution followed its own protocols to collect whole blood in K2EDTA tubes. For TCRbeta analysis, collaborators shipped samples as frozen whole blood, isolated PBMCs, or DNA extracted from either of those sample types. TCRbeta CDR3 regions were amplified from genomic DNA using the immunoSEQ Assay, a bias-controlled multiplex PCR. In the original analysis: Within the assay, amplification of reference gene primers was used to estimate how many nucleated cells each sample contained. To quantify the absolute abundance of each unique TCRbeta CDR3 rearrangement, sequence reads were collapsed and filtered. Productive Simpson clonality was computed per sample as the square root of Simpson's diversity index over productive rearrangements. Drawn from immuneACCESS, this table holds only the in-frame rearrangements with V and J called that TCRdb kept. Clones are partly lost; checked studies trace under half to an unresolved V gene and leave the rest unexplained. V and J calls and clone size come straight from that table; D and trimming were deduced from the DNA. The sample records tens of thousands of clones, approximately 81% of which are singletons. Clones ranked in the top ten supply around 16% of the sample.

This sequence originates from a man aged 55 to 70 with COVID-19, enrolled during active disease. The chain was built from TRBV6-5 and TRBJ1-2, and 11 junction bases match TRBD1. Sequenced input: peripheral blood. The DNA is as follows: TGTGCCAGCAGTTACACCCGGACAGGGGGCTCCTATGGCTACACCTTC. Its translation reads: CASSYTRTGGSYGYTF.